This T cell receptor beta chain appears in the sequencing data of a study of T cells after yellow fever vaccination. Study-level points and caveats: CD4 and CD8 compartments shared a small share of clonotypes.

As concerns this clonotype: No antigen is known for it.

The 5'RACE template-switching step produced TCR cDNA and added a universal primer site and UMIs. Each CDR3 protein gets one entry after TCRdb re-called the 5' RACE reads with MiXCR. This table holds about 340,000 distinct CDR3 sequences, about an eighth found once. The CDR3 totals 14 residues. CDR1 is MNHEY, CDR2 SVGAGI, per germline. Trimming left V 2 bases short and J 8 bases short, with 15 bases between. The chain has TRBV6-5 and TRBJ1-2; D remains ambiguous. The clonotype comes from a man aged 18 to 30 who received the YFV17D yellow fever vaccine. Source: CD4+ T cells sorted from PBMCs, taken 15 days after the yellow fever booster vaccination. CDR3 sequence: CASSYRKGFRGYTF. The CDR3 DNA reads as TGTGCCAGCAGTTACAGAAAAGGATTCCGGGGCTACACCTTC.